These 5 T cell receptor beta chains were sequenced from one sample in a study of radiotherapy plus CTLA-4 blockade in lung cancer (dated by TCRdb to 2017 to 2018). Receptor libraries were prepared by the immunoSEQ multiplex PCR assay. The immuneACCESS repertoire file appears here via TCRdb, limited to in-frame rearrangements. These files lack a portion of the clones; in checked studies, under half of the deficit traces to unresolved V genes, and the cause of the others is not known. For this sample the table gives roughly 30,000 clones, of which approximately 77% were detected only once. Roughly 24% of the sample is taken by the ten largest. The source material was peripheral blood, sampled from a patient treated with radiotherapy plus ipilimumab. The receptors here all came from a human donor with non-small cell lung cancer that progressed on radiotherapy plus ipilimumab.

This clone has just one count. The chain recombines TRBV6-5 with TRBJ1-3; D is uncertain. This CDR3 region has 13 residues. CDR1 is MNHEY, CDR2 SVGAGI, per germline. Trimming cost V 5 bases and J 2 bases, with 7 bases left between them. This chain's CDR3 is CASSATAGNTIYF. DNA of the CDR3: TGTGCCAGCAGTGCCACAGCTGGAAACACCATATATTTT.

The CDR3 region is CASSPPGLAGVWEQFF. Written as DNA, the CDR3 is TGTGCCAGCAGCCCGCCGGGACTAGCGGGGGTATGGGAGCAGTTCTTC. The chain combines TRBV5-6 with TRBJ2-1; 14 bases are shared with TRBD2. The CDR3 is 16 residues long. The J segment lost 10 bases and the V segment lost 4 bases, leaving 10 bases of the junction unmatched. The germline V gene encodes CDR1 SGHDT and CDR2 YYEEEE.

The V and J genes are TRBV2 and TRBJ2-3; 10 bases map to TRBD2. The V segment lost 9 bases and the J segment 5 bases; nucleotides outside the gene matches: 11. CDR1 is SNHLY, CDR2 FYNNEI, per germline. This CDR3 has 15 residues. Written as DNA, the CDR3 is TGTGCCAGTATATCTAGCGGGAGCCCGAGAGATACGCAGTATTTT. Translated, it gives CASISSGSPRDTQYF.

The chain employs TRBV5-6 and TRBJ2-3; D is perhaps TRBD1 (5 bases). V was cut by 2 bases and J by 2 bases, with 15 bases left in between. There are 16 residues in the CDR3. Germline lookup yields CDR1 SGHDT and CDR2 YYEEEE. This CDR3 is CASSLQVFPSTDTQYF. In DNA, the CDR3 is TGTGCCAGCAGCTTACAGGTTTTCCCTTCCACAGATACGCAGTATTTT.

This chain links TRBV5-1 with TRBJ1-1, with 8 positions matching TRBD1. CDR3 size: 14 residues. Germline CDR1 is SGHRS and CDR2 is YFSETQ. Unmatched junction bases numbered 7, after V lost 4 bases and J lost 5 bases. In DNA, the CDR3 is TGCGCCAGCAGCCATGACAGGGGTTTGACTGAAGCTTTCTTT. This codes for CASSHDRGLTEAFF. Complete variable domain (other parts from reference TRBV5-1 and TRBJ1-1): KAGVTQTPRYLIKTRGQQVTLSCSPISGHRSVSWYQQTPGQGLQFLFEYFSETQRNKGNFPGRFSGRQFSNSRSEMNVSTLELGDSALYLCASSHDRGLTEAFFGQGTRLTVV.